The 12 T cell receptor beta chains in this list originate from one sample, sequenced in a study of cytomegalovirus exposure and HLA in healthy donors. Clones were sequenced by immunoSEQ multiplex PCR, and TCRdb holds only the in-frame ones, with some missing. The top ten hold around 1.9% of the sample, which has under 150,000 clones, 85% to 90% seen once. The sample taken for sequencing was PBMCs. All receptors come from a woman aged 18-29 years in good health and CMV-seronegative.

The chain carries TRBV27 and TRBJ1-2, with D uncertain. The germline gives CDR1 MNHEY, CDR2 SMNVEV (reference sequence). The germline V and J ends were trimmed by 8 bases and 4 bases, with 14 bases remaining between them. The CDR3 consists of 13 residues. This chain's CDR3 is CASGKWAAYGYTF. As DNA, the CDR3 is TGTGCCAGCGGAAAGTGGGCAGCCTATGGCTACACCTTC.

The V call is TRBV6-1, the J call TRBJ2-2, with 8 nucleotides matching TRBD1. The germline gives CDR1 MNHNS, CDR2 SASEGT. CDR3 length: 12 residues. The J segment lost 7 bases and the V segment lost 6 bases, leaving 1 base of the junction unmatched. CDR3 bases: TGTGCCAGCAGGACAGGGGTCGGGGAGCTGTTTTTT. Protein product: CASRTGVGELFF.

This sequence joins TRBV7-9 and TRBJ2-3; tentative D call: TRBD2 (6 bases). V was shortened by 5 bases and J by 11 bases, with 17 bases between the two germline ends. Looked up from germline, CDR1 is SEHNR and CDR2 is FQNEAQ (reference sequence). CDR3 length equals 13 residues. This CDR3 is CASSTGLPQGQYF. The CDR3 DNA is TGTGCCAGCAGCACGGGACTGCCGCAAGGGCAGTATTTT.

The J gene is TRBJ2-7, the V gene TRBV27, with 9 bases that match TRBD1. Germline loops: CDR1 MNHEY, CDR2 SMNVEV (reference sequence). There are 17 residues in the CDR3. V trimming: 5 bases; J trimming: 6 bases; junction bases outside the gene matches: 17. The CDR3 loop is CASSPWTGAYSPREQYF. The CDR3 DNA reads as TGTGCCAGCAGTCCATGGACAGGGGCCTATTCCCCCCGCGAGCAGTACTTC.

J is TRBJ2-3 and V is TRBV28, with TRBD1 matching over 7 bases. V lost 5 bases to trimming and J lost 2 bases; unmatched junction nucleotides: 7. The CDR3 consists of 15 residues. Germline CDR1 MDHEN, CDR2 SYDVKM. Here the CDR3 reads CASSTPGQFTDTQYF. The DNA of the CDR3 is TGTGCCAGCAGTACGCCGGGACAGTTCACAGATACGCAGTATTTT. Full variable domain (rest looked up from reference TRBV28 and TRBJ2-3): DVKVTQSSRYLVKRTGEKVFLECVQDMDHENMFWYRQDPGLGLRLIYFSYDVKMKEKGDIPEGYSVSREKKERFSLILESASTNQTSMYLCASSTPGQFTDTQYFGPGTRLTVL.

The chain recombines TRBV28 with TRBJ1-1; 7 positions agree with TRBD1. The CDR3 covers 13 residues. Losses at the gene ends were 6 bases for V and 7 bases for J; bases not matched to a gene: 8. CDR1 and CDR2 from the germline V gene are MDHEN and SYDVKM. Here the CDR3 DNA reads TGTGCCAGCAGCCCATCCCGGGACAGTGAAGCTTTCTTT. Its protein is CASSPSRDSEAFF.

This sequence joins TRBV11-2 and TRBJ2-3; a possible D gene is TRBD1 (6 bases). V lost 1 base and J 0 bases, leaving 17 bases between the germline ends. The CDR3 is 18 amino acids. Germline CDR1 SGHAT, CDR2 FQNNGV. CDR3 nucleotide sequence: TGTGCCAGCAGCTTAGCTACAGGGTGGTCTGCTAGCACAGATACGCAGTATTTT. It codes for CASSLATGWSASTDTQYF.

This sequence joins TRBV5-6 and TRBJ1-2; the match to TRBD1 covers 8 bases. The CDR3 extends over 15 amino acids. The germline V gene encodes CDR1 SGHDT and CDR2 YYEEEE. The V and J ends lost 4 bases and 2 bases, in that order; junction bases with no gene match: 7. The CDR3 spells CASSRSRGPNYGYTF. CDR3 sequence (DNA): TGTGCCAGCAGCAGATCCAGGGGGCCCAACTATGGCTACACCTTC.

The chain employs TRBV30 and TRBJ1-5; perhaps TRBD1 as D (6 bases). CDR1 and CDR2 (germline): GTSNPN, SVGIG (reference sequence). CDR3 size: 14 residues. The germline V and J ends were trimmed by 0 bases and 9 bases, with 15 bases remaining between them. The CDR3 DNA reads TGTGCCTGGAGTGTAGGGACAATAAATTGGCCCCAGCATTTT. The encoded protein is CAWSVGTINWPQHF.

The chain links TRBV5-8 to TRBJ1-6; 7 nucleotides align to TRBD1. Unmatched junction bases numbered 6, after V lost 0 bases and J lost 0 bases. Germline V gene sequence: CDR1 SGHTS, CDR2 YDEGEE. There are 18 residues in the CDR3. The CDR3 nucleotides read TGTGCCAGCAGCTTGGATCCGACAGGGAGCTCCTATAATTCACCCCTCCACTTT. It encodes CASSLDPTGSSYNSPLHF. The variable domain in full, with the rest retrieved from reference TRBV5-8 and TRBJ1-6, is EAGVTQSPTHLIKTRGQQATLRCSPISGHTSVYWYQQALGLGLQFLLWYDEGEERNRGNFPPRFSGRQFPNYSSELNVNALELEDSALYLCASSLDPTGSSYNSPLHFGNGTRLTVT.

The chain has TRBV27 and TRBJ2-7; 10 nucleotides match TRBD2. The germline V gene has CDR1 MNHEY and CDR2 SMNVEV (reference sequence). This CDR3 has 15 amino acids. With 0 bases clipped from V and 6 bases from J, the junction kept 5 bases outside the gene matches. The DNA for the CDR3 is TGTGCCAGCAGTTTATCGGGGCTAGCGGGAGCCGAGCAGTACTTC. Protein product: CASSLSGLAGAEQYF.

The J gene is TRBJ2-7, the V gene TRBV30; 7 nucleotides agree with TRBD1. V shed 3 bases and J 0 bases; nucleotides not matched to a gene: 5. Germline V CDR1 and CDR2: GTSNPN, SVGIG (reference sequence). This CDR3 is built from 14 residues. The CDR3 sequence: CAWSRTGLSYEQYF. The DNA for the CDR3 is TGTGCCTGGAGCAGGACAGGACTCTCCTACGAGCAGTACTTC.